This TCR beta chain originates from a study of CD8 T cells in ankylosing spondylitis. Study-wide results and caveats: Peripheral blood samples showed relatively rare disease-linked clones, and these clones were CD8+. Clones tied to disease were said to be significantly enriched in matched ankylosing spondylitis synovial fluid. A motif in TCR beta, a set of 8 or 9 highly homologous variants, appeared characteristic of ankylosing spondylitis blood.

The TCR beta libraries were generated through quantitative 5'-RACE incorporating molecular barcodes. Each CDR3 protein is one row after TCRdb ran MiXCR on the 5' RACE reads. Of 200,000 or so distinct CDR3 sequences listed, 10% to 15% are singletons. This CDR3 has 17 amino acids. V lost 6 bases, J lost 11 bases, and 17 bases stayed unmatched. About this clonotype: Its antigen is still unknown. With a much larger clone just one base away, this may be a read error.

The TCR was taken from a female donor with ankylosing spondylitis or in good health (not recorded which). V gene TRBV12-3 or TRBV12-4 combines with J gene TRBJ2-3; 13 nucleotides line up with TRBD2. Source material: blood, either unsorted or a sorted T cell fraction (not recorded which). The CDR3: CASSRMGLAGQQNMQYF. The CDR3 DNA reads TGTGCCAGCAGCCGCATGGGACTAGCGGGACAACAGAATATGCAGTATTTT.